This T cell receptor (beta chain) was sequenced for a study of blood T cell repertoires in COVID-19. On the study more broadly: T cells, B-cell-depleted T cells, or PBMCs supplied cDNA or gDNA.

Per the authors' pipeline: Using reference gene primer amplification, nucleated cell counts were estimated. Assay: immunoSEQ multiplex PCR; the TCRdb copy retains only in-frame clones and omits some. That table furnishes V, J and clone size, whereas the DNA furnished D and trimming. The sample has 100,000 to 150,000 clones, more than 70% seen once. Per the germline V gene, CDR1 is SGHTA and CDR2 is FQGTGA. The CDR3 sequence is 14 residues long. V was trimmed by 6 bases and J by 1 base, leaving 9 bases between them. This clone was recorded only once. The receptor was derived from a woman of 80 years or more with COVID-19, enrolled during active disease. Sequencing was carried out using peripheral blood. V and J are TRBV7-3 and TRBJ2-2, with D perhaps TRBD1 (6 bases). CDR3 DNA: TGTGCCAGCAGTACGGGACAGAACACCGGGGAGCTGTTTTTT. Protein sequence: CASSTGQNTGELFF.